Following are 7 T cell receptor beta chains from one sample sequenced in a study of vaccination effects on CD4 cells after COVID-19 (dated 2022 in TCRdb). The library was built by means of the immunoSEQ multiplex PCR assay. The clones in this table, taken by TCRdb from immuneACCESS, are in-frame only. Not every clone is retained; where verified, under half of the shortfall comes from an unresolved V gene, and the cause of the rest is unknown. In all, the sample holds around 26,000 clones, and approximately 80% of those were seen once. The biggest ten clones account for 15% to 20% of the sample. Antigens of these TCRs are unknown. To identify antigen-specific CD4+ T cell clonotypes by their expansion, the ViraFEST assay first stimulated PBMC with viral peptide pools and then applied TCR sequencing. After around 11 days of culture, CD4+ T cells were isolated with the EasySep CD4+ T cell isolation kit. Convalescent patients had PCR-confirmed SARS-CoV-2 infection between March and December 2020, before Alpha, Beta and Delta variants emerged in the United States.

Material: CD4+ T cells from PBMCs cultured with HCoV-NL63 spike peptides, obtained before COVID-19 vaccination. The cell subset or site label, as the study defines it: HCoV-NL63 spike overlapping peptide pool stimulation. The receptors come from a human donor who had a prior SARS-CoV-2 infection.

In its sample, this clone was seen a few times. This chain connects TRBV27 to TRBJ2-1; no definite D call. Trimming cost V 1 base and J 4 bases, with 8 bases left between them. Germline V gene data show CDR1 as MNHEY and CDR2 as SMNVEV (reference sequence). This CDR3 contains 14 residues. CDR3 sequence: CASSLFSLYNEQFF. CDR3 DNA: TGTGCCAGCAGTTTATTTTCCTTGTACAATGAGCAGTTCTTC.

This clone has a single count. The V and J genes are TRBV11-3 and TRBJ1-2, with 7 bases aligning to TRBD1. CDR3 length: 14 residues. Germline assignment: CDR1 SGHNT and CDR2 YENEEA. V was clipped by 7 bases and J by 3 bases; unmatched bases: 8. The CDR3, as DNA: TGTGCCAGCAAACCCCCCGGGACAGACTATGGCTACACCTTC. Translation: CASKPPGTDYGYTF.

The rearrangement joins TRBV5-6 to TRBJ2-3, with unresolved D. Germline-derived CDR1 and CDR2 are SGHDT and YYEEEE. The CDR3 spans 12 residues. Trimming took off 3 bases at V and 2 bases at J, with 4 bases between the two ends. This CDR3 reads CASSSDTDTQYF. The CDR3 DNA sequence: TGTGCCAGCAGCTCCGACACAGATACGCAGTATTTT.

This clone was observed a few times. J is TRBJ1-5 and V is TRBV6-5, with a weak D call TRBD1 (5 bases). The CDR3 consists of 14 residues. With 5 bases removed from V and 2 bases from J, the gap between germline ends came to 10 bases. Germline V gene data show CDR1 as MNHEY and CDR2 as SVGAGI. The CDR3 sequence: CASSLRAGNQPQHF. The CDR3 DNA reads TGTGCCAGCAGTCTCAGGGCGGGCAATCAGCCCCAGCATTTT.

This clone was recorded a few times. V and J are TRBV7-2 and TRBJ2-1; the D is unclear. Per germline, CDR1 SGHTA and CDR2 FQGNSA. V was trimmed by 2 bases and J by 3 bases, leaving 11 bases between them. This CDR3 region has 15 residues. The CDR3 coding sequence is TGTGCCAGCAGCTTAAACCCCGGGCTCTACAATGAGCAGTTCTTC. Amino acid sequence: CASSLNPGLYNEQFF. Combining the CDR3 with reference TRBV7-2 and TRBJ2-1 gives the whole variable domain GAGVSQSPSNKVTEKGKDVELRCDPISGHTALYWYRQSLGQGLEFLIYFQGNSAPDKSGLPSDRFSAERTGGSVSTLTIQRTQQEDSAVYLCASSLNPGLYNEQFFGPGTRLTVL.

V gene TRBV27 combines with J gene TRBJ2-7; TRBD1 matches at 8 bases. Unmatched junction bases numbered 11, after V lost 4 bases and J lost 9 bases. This CDR3 is 14 amino acids long. From germline, CDR1 is MNHEY and CDR2 SMNVEV (reference sequence). The chain's CDR3 is CASSSARDRRTQYF. The CDR3, as DNA: TGTGCCAGCAGTTCGGCAAGGGACAGGAGAACGCAGTACTTC.

The J gene is TRBJ2-3, the V gene TRBV5-4; D remains unclear. V lost 4 bases, J lost 0 bases, and 12 bases lay in between. The CDR3 length is 15 residues. CDR1 is SGHNT and CDR2 is YYREEE in the germline V gene (reference sequence). CDR3 sequence (DNA): TGTGCCAGCAGCAAGGCCGGGTCCAGCACAGATACGCAGTATTTT. Residues: CASSKAGSSTDTQYF.